This TCR beta chain was captured by sequencing in a study of blood T cell repertoires in COVID-19. About the study: The United States, Italy and Spain were the sources of the acute and convalescent COVID-19 samples. The cDNA or gDNA used as material had been derived from T cells, B-cell-depleted T cells, or PBMCs.

Profiled with immunoSEQ multiplex PCR; TCRdb holds only in-frame clones, not every one. In the table there are some 43,000 clones, 65% to 85% of which are singletons. This CDR3 comprises 15 residues. CDR1 and CDR2 from the germline V gene are LGHNA and YSLEER. Germline trimming cut 4 bases from V and 2 bases from J; bases unmatched to any gene: 6. This clone is a singleton in its sample. The sequenced material came from peripheral blood. V gene TRBV4-3 combines with J gene TRBJ2-7; 9 bases align to TRBD1. The TCR sequence derives from a man over 45 with active COVID-19. The chain's CDR3 is CASSLYRQGAYEQYF. The CDR3 DNA reads TGCGCCAGCAGCCTTTATCGACAGGGGGCCTACGAGCAGTACTTC.